This T cell receptor beta chain appears in the sequencing data of a study of lymphopenia after photon versus proton radiotherapy (dated by TCRdb to between 2018 and 2021). Looking at the study overall: The immunological effects of photon versus proton radiation therapy were compared in patients with gastrointestinal tumors who developed high-grade lymphopenia. A cohort of approximately 20 patients with gastrointestinal tumors who received either photon or proton therapy and subsequently developed lymphopenia was included. The study was designed to characterize how the impact on the immune system differs between the two radiation modalities. Broader findings and caveats from the paper: The authors looked at the survival association only in patients who died, and they framed better survival with proton therapy as a possibility rather than a demonstrated result. During treatment, patients who received photon therapy lost naive T cells and TCR diversity and gained effector/memory populations, whereas patients who received proton therapy remained relatively stable. Among patients across the cohort who died, overall survival time showed an inverse correlation with a larger post-nadir drop in TCR diversity. After the lymphocyte count nadir, repertoires from photon-treated patients showed oligoclonal expansion, particularly of CD8+ Temra cells, and this expansion drove the decline in diversity.

V loses 0 bases of germline sequence and J loses 7 bases, and the interval between the two ends is 17 bases. There are 16 amino acids in the CDR3, from cysteine to phenylalanine inclusive. Here the CDR3 DNA is all that survives: 48 bases in frame from base 1. The germline V gene (reference sequence) specifies SGHNT as CDR1 and YYREEE as CDR2. Comments on this clone: The antigen it recognizes is unknown. The input lacks base qualities; no much larger clone sits a single base away.

Libraries were built with the immunoSEQ multiplex PCR assay. T cell repertoires were profiled by deep sequencing of rearranged TCR beta loci, alongside multiparametric flow cytometry. TCRdb's version of the immuneACCESS table is confined to in-frame rearrangements and falls short of the full clone set. An unresolved V gene accounts for under half of the shortfall where checked; the remainder is of unknown origin. Present in this sample are roughly 58,000 clones, about 85% of which were seen just once. Roughly 12% of the sample is in the top ten clones. The receptor's source is an elderly man with esophageal cancer. The chain employs TRBV5-4 and TRBJ2-1, and TRBD2 may be the D gene, going by 6 matching bases. The sample was peripheral blood, taken from a patient treated with proton-based radiotherapy. DNA sequence: TGTGCCAGCAGCTTGGGGGCGCGGGAAGAATTAAATGAGCAGTTCTTC. This sequence encodes CASSLGAREELNEQFF.